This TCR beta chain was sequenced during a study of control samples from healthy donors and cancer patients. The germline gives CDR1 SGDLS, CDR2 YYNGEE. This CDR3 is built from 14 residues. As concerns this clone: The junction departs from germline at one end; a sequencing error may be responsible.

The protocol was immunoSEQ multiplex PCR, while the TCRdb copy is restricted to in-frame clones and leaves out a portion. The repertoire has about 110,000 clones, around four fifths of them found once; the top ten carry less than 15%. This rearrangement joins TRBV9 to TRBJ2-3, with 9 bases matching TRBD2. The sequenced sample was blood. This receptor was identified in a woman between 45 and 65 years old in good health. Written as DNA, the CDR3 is TGTGCCAGCATCGTATTAGCGGGAGTATATACGCAGTATTTT. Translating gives CASIVLAGVYTQYF.